These T cell receptor beta chains were read from a single sample in a study of T cells after yellow fever vaccination. MiXCR was run by TCRdb on the 5' RACE reads, yielding one entry per CDR3 protein. The sample contains around 310,000 distinct CDR3 sequences, over 8% of which appear only once. The starting material was PBMCs, obtained on the day of the first yellow fever vaccination. The receptor source for this set is a man aged 18 to 29 who received the YFV17D yellow fever vaccine. CDR3s include the opening cysteine and the closing phenylalanine or tryptophan. D genes are given only for firm matches. Some rows have no size entry. The others give once, few or many, or a class for an expanded clone.

size	V	D	J	CDR3	DNA
NA	TRBV12-3/TRBV12-4	NA	TRBJ1-3	CASSLLGISGNTIYF	TGTGCCAGCAGTTTATTGGGTATTTCTGGAAACACCATATATTTT
few	TRBV14	TRBD1	TRBJ2-7	CASSHGTGSYEQYF	TGTGCCAGCAGCCACGGGACAGGCTCCTACGAGCAGTACTTC
NA	TRBV10-3	TRBD1	TRBJ2-5	CAISESRVDRGRRETQYF	TGTGCCATCAGTGAGTCGAGAGTGGACAGGGGGCGCCGGGAGACCCAGTACTTC
few	TRBV5-4	TRBD2	TRBJ2-3	CASSDQSAGGPQDTQYF	TGTGCCAGCAGCGACCAATCAGCGGGGGGGCCTCAAGATACGCAGTATTTT
few	TRBV12-3/TRBV12-4	NA	TRBJ2-1	CASSLASAWGNEQFF	TGTGCCAGCAGTTTAGCGTCCGCCTGGGGGAATGAGCAGTTCTTC
many	TRBV4-2	NA	TRBJ1-1	CASSQESNTEAFF	TGTGCCAGCAGCCAAGAGTCAAACACTGAAGCTTTCTTT
few	TRBV4-2	NA	TRBJ1-1	CASSQAKNTEAFF	TGTGCCAGCAGCCAAGCCAAAAACACTGAAGCTTTCTTT
few	TRBV4-3	NA	TRBJ1-2	CASSQDGAYYGYTF	TGCGCCAGCAGCCAAGATGGTGCTTACTATGGCTACACCTTC
few	TRBV6-5	NA	TRBJ2-7	CASSTYNSYEQYF	TGTGCCAGCAGTACTTACAACAGCTACGAGCAGTACTTC
few	TRBV3-1	NA	TRBJ2-1	CASSQEGARSSDEQFF	TGTGCCAGCAGCCAAGAAGGGGCCCGCTCCTCGGATGAGCAGTTCTTC
few	TRBV4-3	NA	TRBJ2-1	CASSQSNGLNEQFF	TGCGCCAGCAGCCAGTCTAACGGACTCAATGAGCAGTTCTTC
many	TRBV20-1	TRBD1	TRBJ1-4	CSVIPGGNEKLFF	TGCAGTGTCATACCAGGGGGCAATGAAAAACTGTTTTTT
few	TRBV2	TRBD2	TRBJ2-1	CASRETIAGEQFF	TGTGCCAGCAGAGAGACCATAGCGGGTGAGCAGTTCTTC
NA	TRBV20-1	NA	TRBJ2-3	CSARRPSTDTQYF	TGCAGTGCTAGACGACCGAGCACAGATACGCAGTATTTT
many	TRBV7-8	NA	TRBJ1-2	CASSLQGLYYGYTF	TGTGCCAGCAGCTTACAGGGACTCTACTATGGCTACACCTTC
NA	TRBV6-2/TRBV6-3	TRBD2	TRBJ2-1	CASTHDRTSGVEQFF	TGTGCCAGCACCCACGACCGGACTAGCGGGGTCGAGCAGTTCTTC
many	TRBV5-6	NA	TRBJ2-5	CASSPLRETQYF	TGTGCCAGCAGCCCACTACGGGAGACCCAGTACTTC
many	TRBV20-1	TRBD1	TRBJ1-2	CSAPRTGFYGYTF	TGCAGTGCTCCTCGGACAGGGTTCTATGGCTACACCTTC
few	TRBV7-2	TRBD2	TRBJ2-5	CASSPTRTSGGRETQYF	TGTGCCAGCAGCCCTACTCGGACTAGCGGGGGTAGGGAGACCCAGTACTTC
few	TRBV6-2/TRBV6-3	NA	TRBJ2-1	CASSYGVYEQFF	TGTGCCAGCAGTTACGGGGTATATGAGCAGTTCTTC
NA	TRBV7-2	NA	TRBJ2-3	CASSLDRRLTDTQYF	TGTGCCAGCAGCTTAGATCGGCGACTCACAGATACGCAGTATTTT